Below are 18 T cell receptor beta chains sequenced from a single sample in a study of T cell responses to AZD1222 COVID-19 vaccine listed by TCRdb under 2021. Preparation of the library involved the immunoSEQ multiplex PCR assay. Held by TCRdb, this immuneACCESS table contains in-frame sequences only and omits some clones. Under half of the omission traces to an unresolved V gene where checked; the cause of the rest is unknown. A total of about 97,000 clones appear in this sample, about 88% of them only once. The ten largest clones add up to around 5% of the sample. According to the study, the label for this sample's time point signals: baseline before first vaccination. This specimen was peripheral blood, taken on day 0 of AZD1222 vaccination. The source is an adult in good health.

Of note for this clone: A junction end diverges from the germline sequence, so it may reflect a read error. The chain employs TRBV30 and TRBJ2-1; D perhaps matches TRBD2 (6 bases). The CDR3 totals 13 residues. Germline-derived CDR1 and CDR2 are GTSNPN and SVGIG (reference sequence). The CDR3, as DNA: TGTGCCCGGAGGGGACCCGGATACAATGAGCAGTTCTTC. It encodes CARRGPGYNEQFF. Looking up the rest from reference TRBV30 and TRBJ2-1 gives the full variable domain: SQTIHQWPATLVQPVGSPLSLECTVEGTSNPNLYWYRQAAGRGLQLLFYSVGIGQISSEVPQNLSASRPQDRQFILSSKKLLLSDSGFYLCARRGPGYNEQFFGPGTRLTVL.

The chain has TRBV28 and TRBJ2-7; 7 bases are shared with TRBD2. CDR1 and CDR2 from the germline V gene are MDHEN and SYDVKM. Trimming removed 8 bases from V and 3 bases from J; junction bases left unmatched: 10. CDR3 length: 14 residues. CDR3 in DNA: TGTGCCAGCTCTGGGGGGGGGACCCTCTACGAGCAGTACTTC. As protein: CASSGGGTLYEQYF.

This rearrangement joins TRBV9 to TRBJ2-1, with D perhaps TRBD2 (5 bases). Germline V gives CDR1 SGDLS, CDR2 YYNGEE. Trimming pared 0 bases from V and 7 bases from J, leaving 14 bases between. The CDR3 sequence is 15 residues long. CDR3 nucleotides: TGTGCCAGCAGCGTAGAACCCCGTGGAGGAAATGAGCAGTTCTTC. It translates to CASSVEPRGGNEQFF.

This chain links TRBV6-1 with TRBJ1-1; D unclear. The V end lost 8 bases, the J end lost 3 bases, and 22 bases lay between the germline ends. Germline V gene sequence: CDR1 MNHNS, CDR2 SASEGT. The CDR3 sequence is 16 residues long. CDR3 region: CASGARKGRVDTEAFF. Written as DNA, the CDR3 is TGTGCCAGCGGTGCTCGTAAGGGTAGGGTAGACACTGAAGCTTTCTTT.

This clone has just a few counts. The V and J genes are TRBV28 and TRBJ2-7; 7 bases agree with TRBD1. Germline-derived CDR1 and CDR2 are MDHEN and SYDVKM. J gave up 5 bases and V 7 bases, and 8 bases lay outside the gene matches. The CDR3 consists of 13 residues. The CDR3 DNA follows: TGTGCCAGCAAGGGTACGGGACAGCACGAGCAGTACTTC. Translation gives CASKGTGQHEQYF. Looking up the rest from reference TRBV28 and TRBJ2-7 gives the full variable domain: DVKVTQSSRYLVKRTGEKVFLECVQDMDHENMFWYRQDPGLGLRLIYFSYDVKMKEKGDIPEGYSVSREKKERFSLILESASTNQTSMYLCASKGTGQHEQYFGPGTRLTVT.

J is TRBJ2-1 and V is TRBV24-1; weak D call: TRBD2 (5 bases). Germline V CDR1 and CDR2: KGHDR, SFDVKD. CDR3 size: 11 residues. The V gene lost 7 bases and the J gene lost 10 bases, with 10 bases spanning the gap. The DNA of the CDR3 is TGTGCCACCAGATCCGGGGTGGAGCAGTTCTTC. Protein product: CATRSGVEQFF.

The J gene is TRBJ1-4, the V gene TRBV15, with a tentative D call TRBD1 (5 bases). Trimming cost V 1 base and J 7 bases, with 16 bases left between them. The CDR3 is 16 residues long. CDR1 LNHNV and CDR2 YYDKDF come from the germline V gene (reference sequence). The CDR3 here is CATSRGWGGRVEKLFF. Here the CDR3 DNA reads TGTGCCACCAGCAGAGGGTGGGGGGGACGCGTTGAAAAACTGTTTTTT.

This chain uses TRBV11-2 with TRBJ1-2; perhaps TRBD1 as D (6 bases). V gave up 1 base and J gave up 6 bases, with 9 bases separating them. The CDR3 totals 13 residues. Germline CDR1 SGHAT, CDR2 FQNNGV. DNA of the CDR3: TGTGCCAGCAGCTTAGCCCAGGGGCATGGCTACACCTTC. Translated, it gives CASSLAQGHGYTF.

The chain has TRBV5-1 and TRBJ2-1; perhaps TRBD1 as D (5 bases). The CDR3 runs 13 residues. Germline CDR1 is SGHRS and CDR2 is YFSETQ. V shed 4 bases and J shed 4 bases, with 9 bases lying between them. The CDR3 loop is CASSLTAYNEQFF. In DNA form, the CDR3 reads TGCGCCAGCAGCCTGACAGCTTACAATGAGCAGTTCTTC.

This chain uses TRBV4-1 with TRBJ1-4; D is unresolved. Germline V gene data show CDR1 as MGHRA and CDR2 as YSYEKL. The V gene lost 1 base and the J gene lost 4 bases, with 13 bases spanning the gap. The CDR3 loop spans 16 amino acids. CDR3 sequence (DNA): TGCGCCAGCAGCCAAGCGTTTCCAGTGATTAATGAAAAACTGTTTTTT. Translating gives CASSQAFPVINEKLFF.

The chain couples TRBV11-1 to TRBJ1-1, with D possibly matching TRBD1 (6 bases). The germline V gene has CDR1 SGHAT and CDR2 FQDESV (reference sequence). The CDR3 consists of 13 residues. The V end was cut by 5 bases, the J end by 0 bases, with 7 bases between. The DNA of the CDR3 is TGTGCCAGCAGCGGACAGTTGAACACTGAAGCTTTCTTT. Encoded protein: CASSGQLNTEAFF.

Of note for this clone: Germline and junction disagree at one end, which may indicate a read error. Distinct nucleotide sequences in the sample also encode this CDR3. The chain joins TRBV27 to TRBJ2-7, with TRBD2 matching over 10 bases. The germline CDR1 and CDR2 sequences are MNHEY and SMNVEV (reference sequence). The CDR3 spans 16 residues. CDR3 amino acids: CASSLLPGTSAFEQYF. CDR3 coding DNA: TGTGCCAGCAGTTTACTCCCCGGGACTAGCGCGTTCGAGCAGTACTTT.

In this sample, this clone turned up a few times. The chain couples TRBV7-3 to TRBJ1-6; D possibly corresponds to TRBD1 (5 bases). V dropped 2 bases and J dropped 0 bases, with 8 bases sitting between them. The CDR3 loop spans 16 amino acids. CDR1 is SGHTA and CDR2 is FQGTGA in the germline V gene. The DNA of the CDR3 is TGTGCCAGCAGCTTACAGGGTCCCTCCTATAATTCACCCCTCCACTTT. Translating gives CASSLQGPSYNSPLHF.

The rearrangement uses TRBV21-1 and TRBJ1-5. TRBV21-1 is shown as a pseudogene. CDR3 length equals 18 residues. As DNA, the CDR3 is TGTGCCAGCAGCAACCGGCAGGGAAGGGAGGTTAGCAATCAGCCCCAGCATTTT. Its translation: CASSNRQGREVSNQPQHF.

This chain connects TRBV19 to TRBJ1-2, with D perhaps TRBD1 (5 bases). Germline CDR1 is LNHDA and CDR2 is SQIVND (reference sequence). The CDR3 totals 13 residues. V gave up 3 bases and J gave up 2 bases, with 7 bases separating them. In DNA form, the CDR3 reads TGTGCCAGTAGTATCGGGACCAACTATGGCTACACCTTC. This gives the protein CASSIGTNYGYTF.

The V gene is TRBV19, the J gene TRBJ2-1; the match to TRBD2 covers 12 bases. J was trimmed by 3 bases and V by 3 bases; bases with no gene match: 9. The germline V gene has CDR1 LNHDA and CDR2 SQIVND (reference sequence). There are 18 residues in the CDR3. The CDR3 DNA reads TGTGCCAGTAGTATCTTCAGAACTAGCGGGAGGAGCTACAATGAGCAGTTCTTC. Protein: CASSIFRTSGRSYNEQFF. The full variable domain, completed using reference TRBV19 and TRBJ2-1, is DGGITQSPKYLFRKEGQNVTLSCEQNLNHDAMYWYRQDPGQGLRLIYYSQIVNDFQKGDIAEGYSVSREKKESFPLTVTSAQKNPTAFYLCASSIFRTSGRSYNEQFFGPGTRLTVL.

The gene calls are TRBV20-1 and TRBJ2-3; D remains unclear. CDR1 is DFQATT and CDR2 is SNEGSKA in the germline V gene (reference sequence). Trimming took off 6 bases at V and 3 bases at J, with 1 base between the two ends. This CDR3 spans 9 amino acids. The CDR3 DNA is TGCAGTGCAACAGATACGCAGTATTTT. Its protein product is CSATDTQYF.

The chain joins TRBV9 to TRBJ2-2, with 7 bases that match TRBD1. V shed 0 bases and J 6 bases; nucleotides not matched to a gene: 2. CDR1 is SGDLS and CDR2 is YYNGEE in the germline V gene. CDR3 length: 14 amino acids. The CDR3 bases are TGTGCCAGCAGCGTAGTGAGGGGGCCCGGGGAGCTGTTTTTT. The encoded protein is CASSVVRGPGELFF.